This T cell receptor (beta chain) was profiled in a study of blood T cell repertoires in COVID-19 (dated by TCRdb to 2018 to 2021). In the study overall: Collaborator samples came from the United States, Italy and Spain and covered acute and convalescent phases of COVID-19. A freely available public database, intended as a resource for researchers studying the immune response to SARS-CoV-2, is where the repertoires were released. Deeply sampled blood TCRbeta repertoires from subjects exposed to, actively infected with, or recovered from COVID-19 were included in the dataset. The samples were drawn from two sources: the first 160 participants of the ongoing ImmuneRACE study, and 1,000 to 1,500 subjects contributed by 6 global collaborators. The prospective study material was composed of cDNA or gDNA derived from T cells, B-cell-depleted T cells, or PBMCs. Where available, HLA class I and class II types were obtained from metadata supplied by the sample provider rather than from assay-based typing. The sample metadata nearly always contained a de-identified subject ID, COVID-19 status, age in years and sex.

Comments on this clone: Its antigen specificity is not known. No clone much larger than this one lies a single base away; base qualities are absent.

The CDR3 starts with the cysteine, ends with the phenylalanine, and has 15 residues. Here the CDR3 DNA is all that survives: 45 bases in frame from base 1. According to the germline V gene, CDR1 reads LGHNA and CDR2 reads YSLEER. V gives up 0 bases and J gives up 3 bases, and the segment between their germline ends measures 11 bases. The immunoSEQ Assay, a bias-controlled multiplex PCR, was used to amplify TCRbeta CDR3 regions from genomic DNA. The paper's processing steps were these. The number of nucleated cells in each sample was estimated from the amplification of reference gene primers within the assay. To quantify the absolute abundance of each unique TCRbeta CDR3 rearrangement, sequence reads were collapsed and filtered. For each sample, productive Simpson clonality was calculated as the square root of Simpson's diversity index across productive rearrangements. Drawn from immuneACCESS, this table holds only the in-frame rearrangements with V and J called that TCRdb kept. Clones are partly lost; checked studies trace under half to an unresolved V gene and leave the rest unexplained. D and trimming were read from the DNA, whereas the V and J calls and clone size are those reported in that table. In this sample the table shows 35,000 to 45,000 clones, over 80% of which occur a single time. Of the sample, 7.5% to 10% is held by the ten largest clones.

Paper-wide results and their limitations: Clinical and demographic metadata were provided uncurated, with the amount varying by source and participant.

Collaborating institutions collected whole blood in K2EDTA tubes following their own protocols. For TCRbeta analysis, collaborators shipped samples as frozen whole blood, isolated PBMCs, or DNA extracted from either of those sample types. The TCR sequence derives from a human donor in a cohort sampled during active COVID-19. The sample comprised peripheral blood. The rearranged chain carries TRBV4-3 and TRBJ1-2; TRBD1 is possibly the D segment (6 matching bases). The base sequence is TGCGCCAGCAGCCAAGAACAGGGAACCTACTATGGCTACACCTTC. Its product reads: CASSQEQGTYYGYTF.